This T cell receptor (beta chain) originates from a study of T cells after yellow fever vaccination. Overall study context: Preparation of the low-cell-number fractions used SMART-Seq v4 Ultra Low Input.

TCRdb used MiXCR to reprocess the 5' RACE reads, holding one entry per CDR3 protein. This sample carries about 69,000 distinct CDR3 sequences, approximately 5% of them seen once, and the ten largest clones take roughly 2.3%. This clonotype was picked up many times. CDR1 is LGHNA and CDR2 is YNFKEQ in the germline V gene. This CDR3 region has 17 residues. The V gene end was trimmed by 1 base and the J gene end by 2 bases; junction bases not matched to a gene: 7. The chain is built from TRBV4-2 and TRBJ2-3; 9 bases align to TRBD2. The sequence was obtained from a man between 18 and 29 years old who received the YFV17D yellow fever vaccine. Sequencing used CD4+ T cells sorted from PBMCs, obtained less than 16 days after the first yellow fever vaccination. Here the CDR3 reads CASSQGLAGAPTDTQYF. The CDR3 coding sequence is TGTGCCAGCAGCCAAGGGTTAGCGGGGGCCCCCACAGATACGCAGTATTTT.